This T cell receptor beta chain emerged from a study of shared clonotypes between healthy human individuals. Assay: immunoSEQ multiplex PCR; the TCRdb copy retains only in-frame clones and omits some. This table has roughly 1 million clones, approximately 78% appearing once. This CDR3 is built from 15 residues. V was pared by 5 bases and J by 0 bases, with 13 bases between. Germline lookup yields CDR1 SGHTA and CDR2 FQGNSA. The source material was memory CD4+ T cells from PBMCs. Subset meaning: CD45RA-negative fraction. The receptor was isolated from a man younger than 35 in good health. Some clones in this sample may be carry-over from other donors' samples. This chain connects TRBV7-2 to TRBJ1-2, with D unclear. CDR3 in amino acids: CASSPTSGPNYGYTF. As DNA, the CDR3 is TGTGCCAGCAGCCCCACCTCAGGCCCTAACTATGGCTACACCTTC.